This T cell receptor beta chain was profiled in a study of blood T cells in healthy people across ages. Findings and limits, study-wide: Per-million-T-cell TCR beta diversity fell roughly linearly with age.

Trimming removed 3 bases at V and 7 bases at J, with 10 bases between. Looked up from germline, CDR1 is MNHEY and CDR2 is SMNVEV (reference sequence). The CDR3 has 13 amino acids. Primers used in a second PCR of about 7 to 12 cycles were a sample-barcoded 5' primer and a J-beta primer mix. Each cDNA molecule was tagged by a template-switch adaptor with 12 random nucleotides. TCRdb independently ran MiXCR on the 5' RACE reads; one entry per CDR3 protein. The repertoire holds about 1.6 million distinct CDR3 sequences, with about 35% as singletons. Isolation recovered at least 6.5 million PBMCs from every sample. This clonotype was detected only a few times. Its target is not known.

The TCR sequence derives from a woman aged 30 to 39 in good health. The material sequenced was blood. The chain joins TRBV27 to TRBJ1-5; D possibly corresponds to TRBD1 (5 bases). The CDR3 region is CASSFRDRQPQHF. CDR3 coding DNA: TGTGCCAGCAGTTTCAGGGATCGACAGCCCCAGCATTTT.